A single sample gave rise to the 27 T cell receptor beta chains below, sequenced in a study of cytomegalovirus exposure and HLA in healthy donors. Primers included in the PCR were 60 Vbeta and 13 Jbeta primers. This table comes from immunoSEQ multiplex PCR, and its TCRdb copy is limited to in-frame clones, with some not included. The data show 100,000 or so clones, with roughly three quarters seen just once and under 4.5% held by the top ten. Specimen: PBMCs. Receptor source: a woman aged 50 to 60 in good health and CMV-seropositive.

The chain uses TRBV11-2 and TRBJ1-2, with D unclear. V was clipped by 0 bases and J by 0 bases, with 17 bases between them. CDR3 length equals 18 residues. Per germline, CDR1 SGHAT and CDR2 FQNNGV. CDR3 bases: TGTGCCAGCAGCTTAGATCTCTCCCGAGATCGAGCTAACTATGGCTACACCTTC. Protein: CASSLDLSRDRANYGYTF.

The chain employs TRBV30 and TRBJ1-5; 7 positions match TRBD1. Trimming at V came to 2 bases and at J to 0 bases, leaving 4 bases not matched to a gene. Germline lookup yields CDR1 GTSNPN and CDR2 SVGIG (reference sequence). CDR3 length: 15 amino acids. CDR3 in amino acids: CAWSTGAGSNQPQHF. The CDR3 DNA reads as TGTGCCTGGAGTACAGGGGCGGGTAGCAATCAGCCCCAGCATTTT.

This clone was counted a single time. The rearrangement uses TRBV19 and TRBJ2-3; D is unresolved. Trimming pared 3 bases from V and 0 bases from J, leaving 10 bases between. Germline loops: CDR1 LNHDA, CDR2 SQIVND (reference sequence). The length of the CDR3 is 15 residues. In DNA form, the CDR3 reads TGTGCCAGTAGTATTGAGTTAGTTAGCACAGATACGCAGTATTTT. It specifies CASSIELVSTDTQYF.

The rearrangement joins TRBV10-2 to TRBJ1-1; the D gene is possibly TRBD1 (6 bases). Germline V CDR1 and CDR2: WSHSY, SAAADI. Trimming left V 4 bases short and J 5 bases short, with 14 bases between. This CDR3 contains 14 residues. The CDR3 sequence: CASSGHPQGTEAFF. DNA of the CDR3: TGCGCCAGCAGTGGCCACCCACAGGGAACTGAAGCTTTCTTT.

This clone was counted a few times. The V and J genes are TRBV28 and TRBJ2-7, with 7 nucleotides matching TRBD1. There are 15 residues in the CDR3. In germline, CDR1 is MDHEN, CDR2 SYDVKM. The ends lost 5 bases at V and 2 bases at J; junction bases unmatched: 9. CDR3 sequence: CASSTSGTVAYEQYF. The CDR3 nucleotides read TGTGCCAGCAGTACCTCCGGGACAGTTGCCTACGAGCAGTACTTC.

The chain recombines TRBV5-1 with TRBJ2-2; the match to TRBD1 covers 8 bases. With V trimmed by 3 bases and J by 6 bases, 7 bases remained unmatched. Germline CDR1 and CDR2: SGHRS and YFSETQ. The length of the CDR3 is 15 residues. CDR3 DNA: TGCGCCAGCAGCTCCGGGACAGGTATATCCGGGGAGCTGTTTTTT. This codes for CASSSGTGISGELFF.

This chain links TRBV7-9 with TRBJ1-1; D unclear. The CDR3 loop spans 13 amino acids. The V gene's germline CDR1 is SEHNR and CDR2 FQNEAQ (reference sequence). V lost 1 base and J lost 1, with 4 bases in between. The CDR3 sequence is CASSLVGNTEAFF. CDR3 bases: TGTGCCAGCAGCTTAGTCGGGAACACTGAAGCTTTCTTT.

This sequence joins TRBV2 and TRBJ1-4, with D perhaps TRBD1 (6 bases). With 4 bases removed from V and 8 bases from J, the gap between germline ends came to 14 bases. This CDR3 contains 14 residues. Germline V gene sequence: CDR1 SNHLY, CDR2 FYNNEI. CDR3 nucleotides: TGTGCCAGCAGTGTACAGGGCAATCTAGAAAAACTGTTTTTT. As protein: CASSVQGNLEKLFF.

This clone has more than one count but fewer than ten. CDR3 in amino acids: CASSLAQGGNQPQHF. The CDR3 coding sequence is TGTGCCAGCAGCTTAGCTCAGGGAGGGAATCAGCCCCAGCATTTT. The chain links TRBV7-9 to TRBJ1-5, with D maybe TRBD1 (5 bases). CDR3 size: 15 residues. Between the trimmed V and J ends, which lost 0 bases and 4 bases, there was a span of 10 bases. The V gene's germline CDR1 is SEHNR and CDR2 FQNEAQ (reference sequence).

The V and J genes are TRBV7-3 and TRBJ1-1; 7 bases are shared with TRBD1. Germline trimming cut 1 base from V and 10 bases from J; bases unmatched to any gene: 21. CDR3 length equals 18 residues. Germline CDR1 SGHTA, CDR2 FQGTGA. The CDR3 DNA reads TGTGCCAGCAGCTTAAGGCCTTTGACAGGGAACCACATCCCTTCAGCTTTCTTT. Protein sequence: CASSLRPLTGNHIPSAFF.

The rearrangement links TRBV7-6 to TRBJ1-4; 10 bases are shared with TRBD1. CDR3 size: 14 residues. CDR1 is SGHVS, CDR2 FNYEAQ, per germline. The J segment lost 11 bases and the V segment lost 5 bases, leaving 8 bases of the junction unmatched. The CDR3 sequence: CASSPDRGGRKLFF. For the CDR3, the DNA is TGTGCCAGCAGCCCGGACAGGGGGGGACGGAAACTGTTTTTT.

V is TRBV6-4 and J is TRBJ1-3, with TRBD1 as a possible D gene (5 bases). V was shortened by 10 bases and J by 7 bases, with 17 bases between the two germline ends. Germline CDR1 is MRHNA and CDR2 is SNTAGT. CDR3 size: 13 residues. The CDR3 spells CATPRTYGNTIYF. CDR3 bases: TGTGCCACCCCGCGGACATATGGGAACACCATATATTTT.

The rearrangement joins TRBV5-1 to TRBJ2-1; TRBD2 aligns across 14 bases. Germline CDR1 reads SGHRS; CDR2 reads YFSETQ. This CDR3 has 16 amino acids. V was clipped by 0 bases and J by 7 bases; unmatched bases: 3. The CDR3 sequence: CASSLGLAGGPNEQFF. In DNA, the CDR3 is TGCGCCAGCAGCTTGGGACTAGCGGGGGGGCCAAATGAGCAGTTCTTC.

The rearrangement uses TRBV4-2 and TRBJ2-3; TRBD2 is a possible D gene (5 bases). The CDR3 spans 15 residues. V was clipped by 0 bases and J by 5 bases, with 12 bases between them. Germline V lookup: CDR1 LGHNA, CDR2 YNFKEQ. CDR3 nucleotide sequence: TGTGCCAGCAGCCAAGAATATATAGCGCGAGATACGCAGTATTTT. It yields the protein CASSQEYIARDTQYF.

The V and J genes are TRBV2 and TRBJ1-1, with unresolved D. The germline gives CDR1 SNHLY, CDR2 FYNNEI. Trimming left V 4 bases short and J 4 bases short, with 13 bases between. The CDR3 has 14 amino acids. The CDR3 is CASSVGSAGTEAFF. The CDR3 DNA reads TGTGCCAGCAGTGTAGGGTCAGCGGGCACTGAAGCTTTCTTT.

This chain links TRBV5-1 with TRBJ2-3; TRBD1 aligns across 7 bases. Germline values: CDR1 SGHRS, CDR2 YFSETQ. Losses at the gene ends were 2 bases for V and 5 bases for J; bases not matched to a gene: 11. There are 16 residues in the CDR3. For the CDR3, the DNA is TGCGCCAGCAGCTTTTCGGGCGACAGGGTGGAAGATACGCAGTATTTT. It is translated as CASSFSGDRVEDTQYF.

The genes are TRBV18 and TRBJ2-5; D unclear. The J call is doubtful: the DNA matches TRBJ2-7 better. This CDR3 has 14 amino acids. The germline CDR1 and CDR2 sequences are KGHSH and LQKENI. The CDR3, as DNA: TGTGCCAGCTCACCAGTCCCACCCTCCTACGAGCAGTACTTC. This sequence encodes CASSPVPPSYEQYF.

In DNA form, the CDR3 reads TGCGCCAGCAGCCGGACTAGGGGGAGTGAGATGGGGGCCTACGAGCAGTACTTC. This translates into CASSRTRGSEMGAYEQYF. This sequence joins TRBV4-1 and TRBJ2-7, with D possibly matching TRBD2 (7 bases). Trimming removed 4 bases from V and 2 bases from J, with 24 bases in between. CDR1 and CDR2 (germline): MGHRA, YSYEKL. The CDR3 sequence is 18 residues long.

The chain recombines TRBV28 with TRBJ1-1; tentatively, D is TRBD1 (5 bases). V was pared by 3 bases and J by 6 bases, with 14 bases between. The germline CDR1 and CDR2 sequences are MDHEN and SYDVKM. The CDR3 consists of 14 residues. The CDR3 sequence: CASSLPDSRSEAFF. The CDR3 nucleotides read TGTGCCAGCAGTTTGCCCGACAGTCGGTCTGAAGCTTTCTTT.

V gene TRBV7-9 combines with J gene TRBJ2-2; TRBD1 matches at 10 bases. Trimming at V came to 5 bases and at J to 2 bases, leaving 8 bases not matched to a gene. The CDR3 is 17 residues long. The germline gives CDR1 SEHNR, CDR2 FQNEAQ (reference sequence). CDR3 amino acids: CASSPPDRGFNTGELFF. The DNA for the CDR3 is TGTGCCAGCAGCCCCCCGGACAGGGGGTTCAACACCGGGGAGCTGTTTTTT.

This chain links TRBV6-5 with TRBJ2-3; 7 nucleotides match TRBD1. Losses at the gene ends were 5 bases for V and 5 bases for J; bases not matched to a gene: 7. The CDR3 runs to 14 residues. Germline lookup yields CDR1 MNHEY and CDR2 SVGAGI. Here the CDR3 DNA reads TGTGCCAGCAGTCCAGACAGGGTAGGAGATACGCAGTATTTT. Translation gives CASSPDRVGDTQYF.

The CDR3 reads CASKQGGVYGYTF. CDR3 sequence (DNA): TGCGCCAGCAAACAGGGAGGGGTCTATGGCTACACCTTC. V gene TRBV5-1 combines with J gene TRBJ1-2, with D possibly TRBD1 on 6 matching bases. Germline V gene lookup returns CDR1 SGHRS and CDR2 YFSETQ. The CDR3 length is 13 residues. V dropped 6 bases and J dropped 4 bases, with 13 bases sitting between them.

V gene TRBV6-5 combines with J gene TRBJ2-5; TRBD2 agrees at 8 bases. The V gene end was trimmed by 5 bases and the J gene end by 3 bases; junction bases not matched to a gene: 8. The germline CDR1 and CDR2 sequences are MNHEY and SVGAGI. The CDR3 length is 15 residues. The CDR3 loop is CASSKIAGQEETQYF. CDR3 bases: TGTGCCAGCAGTAAGATAGCGGGACAAGAAGAGACCCAGTACTTC.

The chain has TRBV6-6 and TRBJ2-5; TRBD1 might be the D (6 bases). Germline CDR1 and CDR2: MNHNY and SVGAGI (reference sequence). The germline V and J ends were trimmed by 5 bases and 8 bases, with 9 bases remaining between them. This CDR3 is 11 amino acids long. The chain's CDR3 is CASSKQGTQYF. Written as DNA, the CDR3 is TGTGCCAGCAGTAAACAGGGTACCCAGTACTTC.

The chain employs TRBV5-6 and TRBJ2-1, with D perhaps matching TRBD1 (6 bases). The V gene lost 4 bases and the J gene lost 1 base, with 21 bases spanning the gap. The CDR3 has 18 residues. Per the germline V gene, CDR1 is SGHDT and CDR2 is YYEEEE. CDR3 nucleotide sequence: TGTGCCAGCAGCAGAGGTTCCACAGGGAGAGGATCCTACAATGAGCAGTTCTTC. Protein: CASSRGSTGRGSYNEQFF.

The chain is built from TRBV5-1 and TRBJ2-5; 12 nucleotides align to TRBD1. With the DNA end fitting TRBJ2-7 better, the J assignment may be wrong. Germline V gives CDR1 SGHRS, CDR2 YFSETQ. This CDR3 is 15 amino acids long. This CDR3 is CASSGGTGGAYEQYF. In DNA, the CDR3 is TGCGCCAGCAGCGGTGGGACAGGGGGCGCGTACGAGCAGTACTTC.

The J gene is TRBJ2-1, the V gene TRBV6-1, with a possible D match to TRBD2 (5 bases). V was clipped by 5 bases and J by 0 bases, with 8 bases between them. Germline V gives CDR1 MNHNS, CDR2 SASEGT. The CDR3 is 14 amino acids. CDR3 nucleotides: TGTGCCAGCAGTCCGGGGAGCTCCTACAATGAGCAGTTCTTC. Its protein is CASSPGSSYNEQFF.